The next 18 T cell receptor beta chains were all read from a single sample in a study of blood T cell dynamics during melanoma immunotherapy (dated by TCRdb to about 2020). The protocol used for the library was the immunoSEQ multiplex PCR assay. TCRdb stores this immuneACCESS table with in-frame sequences only. Part of the clones is absent; in the studies checked, under half of the shortfall reflects unresolved V genes, and no reason is known for the rest. The sample has 8,500 to 14,000 clones on record, roughly 89% of them singletons. The ten top clones hold around 24% of the sample. The time point label, as the study defines it: week 3, after first cycle of checkpoint inhibitor. This specimen consisted of blood, obtained from a patient treated with checkpoint blockade. The receptors shown here come from a human donor with melanoma.

The chain is built from TRBV19 and TRBJ2-7, with 7 bases lining up with TRBD1. Germline trimming cut 5 bases from V and 0 bases from J; bases unmatched to any gene: 10. CDR3 length: 16 residues. Germline loops: CDR1 LNHDA, CDR2 SQIVND (reference sequence). CDR3 sequence: CASSFTGDLHSYEQYF. The CDR3 DNA reads as TGTGCCAGTAGTTTTACAGGGGACCTCCACTCCTACGAGCAGTACTTC. Full variable domain (remainder filled in from reference TRBV19 and TRBJ2-7): DGGITQSPKYLFRKEGQNVTLSCEQNLNHDAMYWYRQDPGQGLRLIYYSQIVNDFQKGDIAEGYSVSREKKESFPLTVTSAQKNPTAFYLCASSFTGDLHSYEQYFGPGTRLTVT.

This chain links TRBV5-1 with TRBJ2-1; a weak D match, TRBD2 (6 bases). Trimming took off 3 bases at V and 9 bases at J, with 13 bases between the two ends. The CDR3 extends over 13 amino acids. Germline-derived CDR1 and CDR2 are SGHRS and YFSETQ. CDR3 nucleotide sequence: TGCGCCAGCAGCTCGCCCCTGGGGGGTGAGCAGTTCTTC. Its translation is CASSSPLGGEQFF.

The chain couples TRBV7-9 to TRBJ1-3, with TRBD1 identical over 7 bases. CDR1 and CDR2 from the germline V gene are SEHNR and FQNEAQ (reference sequence). Trimming cost V 5 bases and J 3 bases; bases outside gene matches: 4. There are 14 residues in the CDR3. CDR3 region: CASSPRDSGNTIYF. The CDR3 nucleotides read TGTGCCAGCAGCCCTAGGGACAGTGGAAACACCATATATTTT.

The chain joins TRBV25-1 to TRBJ2-6; D may be TRBD2 (6 bases). Between the trimmed V and J ends, which lost 3 bases and 1 base, there was a span of 10 bases. Germline assignment: CDR1 MGHDK and CDR2 SYGVNS. The CDR3 contains 16 residues. The CDR3, as DNA: TGTGCCAGCAGTGACCCAGGGAGGTCTGGGGCCAACGTCCTGACTTTC. This sequence encodes CASSDPGRSGANVLTF.

The chain recombines TRBV5-1 with TRBJ2-7, with a weak D call TRBD1 (7 bases). V lost 8 bases to trimming and J lost 5 bases, with 23 bases between them. This CDR3 is 15 amino acids long. Per the germline V gene, CDR1 is SGHRS and CDR2 is YFSETQ. The CDR3 DNA reads as TGCGCCAGTTCGGCGAATCGAGGGGGCGGGGACGAGCAGTACTTC. It codes for CASSANRGGGDEQYF.

V gene TRBV6-5 combines with J gene TRBJ1-5, with D uncertain. There are 13 residues in the CDR3. The V end lost 5 bases, the J end lost 2 bases, and 7 bases lay between the germline ends. The V gene's germline CDR1 is MNHEY and CDR2 SVGAGI. The CDR3 bases are TGTGCCAGCAGTGACCCGGGCAATCAGCCCCAGCATTTT. This codes for CASSDPGNQPQHF.

Only one count was recorded for this clone. The rearrangement links TRBV6-6 to TRBJ2-7; 8 bases map to TRBD1. Germline lookup yields CDR1 MNHNY and CDR2 SVGAGI (reference sequence). J gave up 12 bases and V 6 bases, and 7 bases lay outside the gene matches. CDR3 length: 11 residues. CDR3 in amino acids: CASSNDRGAYF. CDR3 in DNA: TGTGCCAGCAGCAACGACAGGGGTGCGTACTTC.

This clone was seen once. The CDR3, as DNA: TGCGCCAGCAGCACCCGGGGTAGCGGGTCGGAGACCCAGTACTTC. The encoded protein is CASSTRGSGSETQYF. The chain carries TRBV5-1 and TRBJ2-5, with 7 bases identical to TRBD2. The germline CDR1 and CDR2 sequences are SGHRS and YFSETQ. J gave up 5 bases and V 4 bases, and 11 bases lay outside the gene matches. The CDR3 has 15 amino acids.

The rearrangement links TRBV5-1 to TRBJ2-3; TRBD2 agrees at 8 bases. V shed 4 bases, J shed 5 bases, and the junction held 9 bases outside the gene matches. This CDR3 has 15 residues. Germline CDR1 and CDR2: SGHRS and YFSETQ. The CDR3 protein is CASSTSGDQVDTQYF. Written as DNA, the CDR3 is TGCGCCAGCAGCACTAGCGGAGACCAGGTAGATACGCAGTATTTT.

The chain recombines TRBV27 with TRBJ2-2; the D is unclear. Germline assignment: CDR1 MNHEY and CDR2 SMNVEV (reference sequence). The ends were cut back, 3 bases at V and 5 bases at J, with 10 bases in the middle. CDR3 length: 14 residues. The CDR3 protein is CASSLGSPTGELFF. The CDR3 region has the DNA TGTGCCAGCAGTTTGGGGTCACCGACCGGGGAGCTGTTTTTT.

The chain couples TRBV13 to TRBJ2-2; 7 bases match TRBD2. In germline, CDR1 is PRHDT, CDR2 FYEKMQ (reference sequence). The CDR3 extends over 16 amino acids. Trimming cost V 7 bases and J 7 bases; bases outside gene matches: 15. The CDR3 sequence: CASTAEGGPLGGELFF. The CDR3, as DNA: TGTGCCAGCACCGCCGAGGGAGGGCCATTGGGCGGGGAGCTGTTTTTT. The variable domain in full, with the rest retrieved from reference TRBV13 and TRBJ2-2, is AAGVIQSPRHLIKEKRETATLKCYPIPRHDTVYWYQQGPGQDPQFLISFYEKMQSDKGSIPDRFSAQQFSDYHSELNMSSLELGDSALYFCASTAEGGPLGGELFFGEGSRLTVL.

The V and J genes are TRBV19 and TRBJ2-2; tentatively, D is TRBD1 (6 bases). V was clipped by 6 bases and J by 0 bases, with 11 bases between them. Germline lookup yields CDR1 LNHDA and CDR2 SQIVND (reference sequence). The length of the CDR3 is 15 residues. The CDR3 bases are TGTGCCAGTAGCGACCGGACAGCGAACACCGGGGAGCTGTTTTTT. It translates to CASSDRTANTGELFF.

The chain joins TRBV27 to TRBJ1-4; D not certain. The CDR3 runs 15 residues. The germline V gene has CDR1 MNHEY and CDR2 SMNVEV (reference sequence). V dropped 6 bases and J dropped 3 bases, with 14 bases sitting between them. CDR3 in DNA: TGTGCCAGCAGCCCTAGTCCCGCGGCTAATGAAAAACTGTTTTTT. Amino acids: CASSPSPAANEKLFF.

The chain has TRBV6-6 and TRBJ2-3; D might be TRBD1 (5 bases). Germline loops: CDR1 MNHNY, CDR2 SVGAGI (reference sequence). This CDR3 has 13 residues. Trimming took 6 bases from V and 4 from J, leaving 11 bases between them. In nucleotides, the CDR3 is TGTGCCAGCAGGGTCGGCAGGGCAGATACGCAGTATTTT. It translates to CASRVGRADTQYF.

The genes are TRBV30 and TRBJ2-7; possibly TRBD2 for D (7 bases). The CDR3 has 13 residues. V lost 8 bases and J 0 bases, leaving 14 bases between the germline ends. CDR1 GTSNPN and CDR2 SVGIG come from the germline V gene (reference sequence). The chain's CDR3 is CAGGGPYSYEQYF. CDR3 bases: TGTGCCGGGGGGGGGCCCTACTCCTACGAGCAGTACTTC.

The chain joins TRBV10-3 to TRBJ2-3, with 9 bases fitting TRBD2. Germline lookup yields CDR1 ENHRY and CDR2 SYGVKD. The CDR3 is 14 amino acids. The junction had 7 bases not matched to a gene; V was cut back by 10 bases and J by 2 bases. CDR3 DNA sequence: TGTGCCACCAGACTAGCGGAGCCCACAGATACGCAGTATTTT. This gives the protein CATRLAEPTDTQYF.

This chain links TRBV30 with TRBJ1-5; tentative D call: TRBD1 (5 bases). Germline V lookup: CDR1 GTSNPN, CDR2 SVGIG (reference sequence). V lost 0 bases to trimming and J lost 2 bases, with 14 bases between them. The CDR3 extends over 16 amino acids. This CDR3 is CAWSVRGGFGNQPQHF. The CDR3 bases are TGTGCCTGGAGTGTACGGGGGGGGTTTGGCAATCAGCCCCAGCATTTT.

This clone occurred once. The chain recombines TRBV27 with TRBJ2-1; D remains ambiguous. Germline V gene data show CDR1 as MNHEY and CDR2 as SMNVEV (reference sequence). V was shortened by 10 bases and J by 9 bases, with 13 bases between the two germline ends. This CDR3 is built from 11 residues. CDR3 in amino acids: CATTRSGEQFF. The CDR3 coding sequence is TGTGCCACCACCCGTTCGGGTGAGCAGTTCTTC.